This is a list of T cell receptor beta chains from one sample in a study of radiotherapy plus CTLA-4 blockade in lung cancer. Libraries were prepared by immunoSEQ multiplex PCR; TCRdb keeps only in-frame clonotypes and omits some of them. Among 81,000 or so clones listed, approximately 80% were seen once. Sequencing was performed on peripheral blood, taken from a patient treated with radiotherapy plus ipilimumab. These receptors originate from a human donor with non-small cell lung cancer that progressed on radiotherapy plus ipilimumab. Each CDR3 is given with its conserved first and last residue. A D gene is named only where the DNA matches it firmly. Clone size is stated in some rows and not others, as once, few, many or a class when expanded.

>few|TRBD1|TRBJ1-2|TRBV28
TGTGCCGGCGGACAGGGGACGGGAGGTGGCTACACCTTC
CAGGQGTGGGYTF
>-|TRBD2|TRBJ2-7|TRBV7-2
TGTGCCAGCAGCTTAGATCTTATCTTAGCGGGAGGGCTTTTCGGGCAGTACTTC
CASSLDLILAGGLFGQYF
>-|TRBD1|TRBJ2-7|TRBV27
TGTGCCAGCAGTTGGACAGGGAGTGCCTACGAGCAGTACTTC
CASSWTGSAYEQYF
>-|TRBD1|TRBJ1-1|TRBV6-6
TGTGCCAGCAGTCGACAGGGTCGGAGGGCTTTCTTT
CASSRQGRRAFF
>-|-|TRBJ2-7|TRBV7-2
TGTGCCAGCAGCTTGGGCGGCCCCCCCGAGCAGTACTTC
CASSLGGPPEQYF
>-|-|TRBJ1-1|TRBV11-2
TGTGCCAGCAGTAAAGGACTCGGGTCCGCTGAAGCTTTCTTT
CASSKGLGSAEAFF
>-|-|TRBJ2-7|TRBV6-1
TGTGCCAGCAGTGAAATCCTAGCGTTTACCTACGAGCAGTACTTC
CASSEILAFTYEQYF
>-|-|TRBJ1-6|TRBV4-2
TGTGCCAGCAGCCAAGAACTCAACGTCCGGTCACCCCTCCACTTT
CASSQELNVRSPLHF
>-|-|TRBJ1-1|TRBV27
TGTGCCAGCAGAAATTCGGGGGGGGCTGAAGCTTTCTTT
CASRNSGGAEAFF
>-|-|TRBJ1-4|TRBV4-3
TGCGCCAGCAGCCAAGAGAACAGACATAATGAAAAACTGTTTTTT
CASSQENRHNEKLFF
>-|TRBD1|TRBJ2-5|TRBV9
TGTGCCAGCAGCGCCCACAGGGGGCTTGGAGAGACCCAGTACTTC
CASSAHRGLGETQYF
>once|TRBD1|TRBJ1-2|TRBV7-2
TGTGCCAGCACCGGGGGACAGGGGTATGGCTACACCTTC
CASTGGQGYGYTF
>-|-|TRBJ1-1|TRBV2
TGTGCCAGCAGGCTGAGGTACACTGAAGCTTTCTTT
CASRLRYTEAFF
>-|-|TRBJ1-2|TRBV1
TGCACCAGCAGCCGTCGGACAGACTCTAACTATGGCTACACCTTC
CTSSRRTDSNYGYTF
>-|-|TRBJ2-7|TRBV20-1
TGCAGTGCCCTAAGTAACTACGAGCAGTACTTC
CSALSNYEQYF
>-|-|TRBJ1-4|TRBV5-1
TGCGCCAGCAGCTTGGAAGGTGTCTCCTTTAATGAAAAACTGTTTTTT
CASSLEGVSFNEKLFF
>-|-|TRBJ1-4|TRBV9
TGTGCCAGCAGCTCCGACAGCCGGGGAAAACTGTTTTTT
CASSSDSRGKLFF
>-|-|TRBJ1-1|TRBV28
TGTGCCAGCAGACAGGGTGAAGCTTTCTTT
CASRQGEAFF
>-|-|TRBJ1-2|TRBV19
TGTGCCAGTAGTGCTTTAGCCCTTCTATGGGATGGATACACCTTC
CASSALALLWDGYTF
>-|-|TRBJ2-5|TRBV7-7
TGTGCCAGCAGCGTAGGGGGGGCTGGTGAGACCCAGTACTTC
CASSVGGAGETQYF
>-|-|TRBJ1-3|TRBV30
TGTGCCTGGAGTGTGCAGGGCCTCACCATATATTTT
CAWSVQGLTIYF
>-|-|TRBJ2-2|TRBV27
TGTGCCAGCAGTTTAGAGGGCGGCACCTCGAACACCGGGGAGCTGTTTTTT
CASSLEGGTSNTGELFF
>-|TRBD1|TRBJ2-7|TRBV7-6
TGTGCCAGCAGCTTACAAACAGGGGCGAACTACGAGCAGTACTTC
CASSLQTGANYEQYF
>-|-|TRBJ1-6|TRBV6-6
TGTGCCAGCAGTTTCTTGAGGGACCCTAATTCACCCCTCCACTTT
CASSFLRDPNSPLHF
>-|TRBD1|TRBJ1-1|TRBV5-1
TGCGCCAGCAGCTTGGCCCAAACAGGGGGGGCTGAAGCTTTCTTT
CASSLAQTGGAEAFF
>-|TRBD2|TRBJ2-1|TRBV2
TGTGCCAGCAGTGAAGCGGGACTAGCGGGGGCCTACAATGAGCAGTTCTTC
CASSEAGLAGAYNEQFF
>few|TRBD1|TRBJ1-5|TRBV18
TGTGCCAGCTCACCCCGGGGGACAGGAGTCAATCAGCCCCAGCATTTT
CASSPRGTGVNQPQHF
>-|TRBD2|TRBJ2-3|TRBV5-1
TGCGCCAGCAGCGCAGGACTAGCGGGGGTTGCAGATACGCAGTATTTT
CASSAGLAGVADTQYF
>-|TRBD2|TRBJ2-7|TRBV7-6
TGTGCCAGCAGCCCTCGACTAGCGGGAGGCCCATACGAGCAGTACTTC
CASSPRLAGGPYEQYF
>-|-|TRBJ2-1|TRBV14
TGTGCCAGCAGCCAAGATGTCCGTTTCGCCAACAATGAGCAGTTCTTC
CASSQDVRFANNEQFF
>few|-|TRBJ1-6|TRBV6-6
TGTGCCAGCAGTTACCGGACCCGTAATAATTCACCCCTCCACTTT
CASSYRTRNNSPLHF
>-|-|TRBJ2-3|TRBV30
TGTGCCTGGAGCGAGGGTATGAATACGCAGTATTTT
CAWSEGMNTQYF
>-|-|TRBJ2-1|TRBV18
TGTGCCAGCTCCCTCCCGGATGGAGACAATGAGCAGTTCTTC
CASSLPDGDNEQFF
>-|-|TRBJ1-1|TRBV6-5
TGTGCCAGCAGGTCGAACACTGAAGCTTTCTTT
CASRSNTEAFF
>-|-|TRBJ1-1|TRBV6-5
TGTGCCAGCGGAGAAAGGGCCAGGTTTGAAGCTTTCTTT
CASGERARFEAFF
>-|-|TRBJ1-3|TRBV5-4
TGTGCCAGCAGCTTGGCGAGAGGGGGAGATGCTGGAAACACCATATATTTT
CASSLARGGDAGNTIYF
>once|TRBD1|TRBJ1-3|TRBV11-1
TGTGCCAGCAGCAACGACAGGGCTGGAAACACCATATATTTT
CASSNDRAGNTIYF
>few|-|TRBJ2-7|TRBV7-6
TGTGCCAGCAGCTTGGACTCACTCTACGAGCAGTACTTC
CASSLDSLYEQYF
>-|-|TRBJ1-2|TRBV9
TGTGCCAGCAGCTTGGACCTTTATGGCTACACCTTC
CASSLDLYGYTF
>once|-|TRBJ1-2|TRBV6-5
TGTGCCAGCAGTTACGGGGCCGCTAACTATGGCTACACCTTC
CASSYGAANYGYTF
>-|-|TRBJ2-7|TRBV28
TGTGCCAGCAGCCTGACTTCCTACGAGCAGTACTTC
CASSLTSYEQYF
>-|-|TRBJ1-1|TRBV18
TGTGCCAGCTCACCATCAGGGAACACTGAAGCTTTCTTT
CASSPSGNTEAFF
>once|-|TRBJ2-7|TRBV4-3
TGCGCCAGCAGCCAAGACTTGGACAGCTCCTACGAGCAGTACTTC
CASSQDLDSSYEQYF
>-|-|TRBJ1-6|TRBV28
TGTGCCAGCAGTTACAGGGTTAGTAATTCACCCCTCCACTTT
CASSYRVSNSPLHF
>-|TRBD1|TRBJ2-5|TRBV6-5
TGTGCCAGCAGGGCGGACAGGGGGGGAGAGACCCAGTACTTC
CASRADRGGETQYF
>-|-|TRBJ1-4|TRBV28
TGTGCCAGCAGATATCGGGGCAGTTCTAATGAAAAACTGTTTTTT
CASRYRGSSNEKLFF
>-|TRBD1|TRBJ1-1|TRBV6-6
TGTGCCAGCAGTTACGCGACAGGGCTGAAAGCTTTCTTT
CASSYATGLKAFF
>-|-|TRBJ2-2|TRBV7-6
TGTGCCAGCAGCCCCCTTGATTGGACCGGGGAGCTGTTTTTT
CASSPLDWTGELFF
>-|-|TRBJ1-2|TRBV28
TGTGCCAGCAGCCCCCTAGCTAACTATGGCTACACCTTC
CASSPLANYGYTF
>-|-|TRBJ1-4|TRBV6-5
TGTGCCAGCAGTTACTCGTTGGGGGCTAATAATGAAAAACTGTTTTTT
CASSYSLGANNEKLFF
>-|TRBD2|TRBJ2-5|TRBV30
TGTGCCTGGACCCCCGCCAGGGCGGGGGGGCCTAAGACCCAGTACTTC
CAWTPARAGGPKTQYF
>once|-|TRBJ2-1|TRBV2
TGTGCCAGCAGTGAAGGTGGCCCGGGCGGCGGTGAGCAGTTCTTC
CASSEGGPGGGEQFF
>once|-|TRBJ2-1|TRBV5-4
TGTGCCAGCAGCTTGGGGGCTAGATACAATGAGCAGTTCTTC
CASSLGARYNEQFF
>-|-|TRBJ2-1|TRBV9
TGTGCCAGCAGCGTAGACGGGAGTATAAATGAGCAGTTCTTC
CASSVDGSINEQFF
>-|-|TRBJ2-5|TRBV29-1
TGCAGCGTCAGGACACCCCAAGAGACCCAGTACTTC
CSVRTPQETQYF
>-|-|TRBJ1-2|TRBV5-1
TGCGCCAGCAGCTTGGTTGGACCGATCAACTATGGCTACACCTTC
CASSLVGPINYGYTF
>-|-|TRBJ2-7|TRBV28
TGTGCCAGCAGTACCCGTGGCCTCGACGAGCAGTACTTC
CASSTRGLDEQYF
>-|TRBD2|TRBJ2-7|TRBV2
TGTGCCAGCACCGCTAGCGGAGCCACCTACGAGCAGTACTTC
CASTASGATYEQYF
>-|-|TRBJ1-2|TRBV6-1
TGTGCCAGCAGTGAAAAAGTTATGTTCGTATATGGCTACACCTTC
CASSEKVMFVYGYTF
>-|-|TRBJ2-7|TRBV7-9
TGTGCCAGCAGCCCCGCGGGATCCTACGAGCAGTACTTC
CASSPAGSYEQYF